The 14 T cell receptor beta chains reported below all come from one sample, sequenced in a study of OX40 agonist ivuxolimab in advanced cancers. The data were produced by immunoSEQ multiplex PCR, yet TCRdb's version contains in-frame clones alone and is incomplete. The sample consists of fewer than 85,000 clones, more than 60% of them appearing once. Sample: CD4+ or CD8+ T cells sorted from blood, taken in a trial of the OX40 agonist ivuxolimab. The source is an adult with an advanced solid tumor such as melanoma, head and neck, liver or kidney cancer.

V usage is TRBV19 and J usage is TRBJ1-4; D not resolved. The V end lost 6 bases, the J end lost 0 bases, and 11 bases lay between the germline ends. The CDR3 contains 15 residues. Germline V gene data show CDR1 as LNHDA and CDR2 as SQIVND (reference sequence). The CDR3 DNA reads TGTGCCAGTAGAGAAAGAAAAACAACTAATGAAAAACTGTTTTTT. Its protein product is CASRERKTTNEKLFF.

The rearrangement uses TRBV12-5 and TRBJ2-1, with 11 nucleotides matching TRBD2. The V gene's germline CDR1 is LGHNT and CDR2 FRNRAP. After removal of 5 bases from V and 0 bases from J, the junction contained 9 bases not matched to a gene. This CDR3 is built from 18 residues. CDR3 protein: CASGAVTTSGSSYNEQFF. The CDR3 DNA follows: TGTGCTAGTGGTGCCGTCACAACTAGCGGGAGCTCCTACAATGAGCAGTTCTTC.

CDR3 sequence (DNA): TGTGCCAGTAGTATAGGTGAGACGGGCACCTACAATGAGCAGTTCTTC. Encoded protein: CASSIGETGTYNEQFF. The chain has TRBV19 and TRBJ2-1; no reliable D call. The CDR3 sequence is 16 residues long. V was pared by 1 base and J by 2 bases, with 12 bases between. Looked up from germline, CDR1 is LNHDA and CDR2 is SQIVND (reference sequence).

The chain combines TRBV5-1 with TRBJ1-5; perhaps TRBD1 as D (5 bases). The CDR3 runs 17 residues. Per germline, CDR1 SGHRS and CDR2 YFSETQ. Trimming shortened V by 3 bases and J by 2 bases, and 18 bases separated the two germline ends. CDR3 DNA sequence: TGCGCCAGCAGCTCAGGCCCCGCGGGGGGGGGCAATCAGCCCCAGCATTTT. This translates into CASSSGPAGGGNQPQHF.

This clone was found many times. The gene calls are TRBV19 and TRBJ1-2; D uncertain. The germline CDR1 and CDR2 sequences are LNHDA and SQIVND (reference sequence). With 5 bases removed from V and 0 bases from J, the gap between germline ends came to 16 bases. The CDR3 extends over 16 amino acids. DNA for the CDR3: TGTGCCAGTAGTCTCGCGCAGAGAAATACTAACTATGGCTACACCTTC. It encodes CASSLAQRNTNYGYTF.

The V gene is TRBV5-1, the J gene TRBJ2-7; 11 bases are shared with TRBD2. The CDR3 extends over 16 amino acids. Germline V gene sequence: CDR1 SGHRS, CDR2 YFSETQ. V shed 0 bases, J shed 4 bases, and the junction held 6 bases outside the gene matches. The CDR3 DNA sequence: TGCGCCAGCAGCTTGGCCGTGTTAGCGGGAGGGTACGAGCAGTACTTC. This encodes CASSLAVLAGGYEQYF.

The chain employs TRBV5-1 and TRBJ1-4; TRBD1 agrees at 7 bases. Trimming took 0 bases from V and 10 from J; bases not matched to a gene: 9. Germline V gene sequence: CDR1 SGHRS, CDR2 YFSETQ. The CDR3 length is 15 residues. CDR3 sequence: CASSLGNTGEGKLFF. In nucleotides, the CDR3 is TGCGCCAGCAGCTTGGGGAATACAGGGGAGGGAAAACTGTTTTTT.

The chain employs TRBV28 and TRBJ1-5; D gene ambiguous. Trimming left V 7 bases short and J 6 bases short, with 13 bases between. The CDR3 length is 13 residues. The germline V gene has CDR1 MDHEN and CDR2 SYDVKM. Here the CDR3 reads CASTTGPRQPQHF. For the CDR3, the DNA is TGTGCCAGCACCACGGGCCCGCGTCAGCCCCAGCATTTT.

V and J are TRBV7-9 and TRBJ2-5; the D gene is possibly TRBD1 (7 bases). CDR1 is SEHNR and CDR2 is FQNEAQ in the germline V gene (reference sequence). Trimming took 2 bases from V and 0 from J, leaving 10 bases between them. The CDR3 runs to 15 residues. Written as DNA, the CDR3 is TGTGCCAGCAGCTTACCAGGGGGGTACCAAGAGACCCAGTACTTC. This sequence encodes CASSLPGGYQETQYF.

This rearrangement joins TRBV5-1 to TRBJ1-1; D gene unclear. The CDR3 contains 14 residues. V lost 2 bases and J lost 1, with 9 bases in between. Germline-derived CDR1 and CDR2 are SGHRS and YFSETQ. Written as DNA, the CDR3 is TGCGCCAGCAGCTTCTTTCAGACGAACACTGAAGCTTTCTTT. The encoded protein is CASSFFQTNTEAFF.

CDR3 DNA: TGCGCCAGCAGCTTGGGACAGGGAGGCTATGGCTACACCTTC. This codes for CASSLGQGGYGYTF. The J gene is TRBJ1-2, the V gene TRBV5-1; 7 bases are a match to TRBD1. CDR3 length: 14 amino acids. V was clipped by 0 bases and J by 4 bases; unmatched bases: 3. Germline loops: CDR1 SGHRS, CDR2 YFSETQ.

By sample share, this clone is medium-sized. The rearrangement links TRBV10-2 to TRBJ1-1; 7 positions match TRBD1. From germline, CDR1 is WSHSY and CDR2 SAAADI. The CDR3 has 13 residues. The J segment lost 4 bases and the V segment lost 7 bases, leaving 6 bases of the junction unmatched. The CDR3 spells CASTQGGPTEAFF. Written as DNA, the CDR3 is TGCGCCAGCACCCAGGGGGGTCCCACTGAAGCTTTCTTT.

This chain joins TRBV5-1 and TRBJ1-2; 7 bases map to TRBD1. The CDR3 has 14 residues. The trim removed 7 bases at V and 0 bases at J, leaving 6 bases unmatched. Germline V gives CDR1 SGHRS, CDR2 YFSETQ. CDR3: CASGTGTANYGYTF. The CDR3 bases are TGCGCCAGCGGAACGGGGACAGCTAACTATGGCTACACCTTC. The entire variable domain, with the rest obtained from reference TRBV5-1 and TRBJ1-2, is as follows: KAGVTQTPRYLIKTRGQQVTLSCSPISGHRSVSWYQQTPGQGLQFLFEYFSETQRNKGNFPGRFSGRQFSNSRSEMNVSTLELGDSALYLCASGTGTANYGYTFGSGTRLTVV.

The genes are TRBV2 and TRBJ2-5, with 7 nucleotides matching TRBD1. V shed 9 bases, J shed 4 bases, and the junction held 11 bases outside the gene matches. The CDR3 consists of 14 residues. Germline assignment: CDR1 SNHLY and CDR2 FYNNEI. The CDR3 DNA follows: TGTGCCAGTCTCCCTACAGGGGTGGTAGAGACCCAGTACTTC. It codes for CASLPTGVVETQYF. Based on the CDR3 plus reference TRBV2 and TRBJ2-5, the full variable domain is EPEVTQTPSHQVTQMGQEVILRCVPISNHLYFYWYRQILGQKVEFLVSFYNNEISEKSEIFDDQFSVERPDGSNFTLKIRSTKLEDSAMYFCASLPTGVVETQYFGPGTRLLVL.